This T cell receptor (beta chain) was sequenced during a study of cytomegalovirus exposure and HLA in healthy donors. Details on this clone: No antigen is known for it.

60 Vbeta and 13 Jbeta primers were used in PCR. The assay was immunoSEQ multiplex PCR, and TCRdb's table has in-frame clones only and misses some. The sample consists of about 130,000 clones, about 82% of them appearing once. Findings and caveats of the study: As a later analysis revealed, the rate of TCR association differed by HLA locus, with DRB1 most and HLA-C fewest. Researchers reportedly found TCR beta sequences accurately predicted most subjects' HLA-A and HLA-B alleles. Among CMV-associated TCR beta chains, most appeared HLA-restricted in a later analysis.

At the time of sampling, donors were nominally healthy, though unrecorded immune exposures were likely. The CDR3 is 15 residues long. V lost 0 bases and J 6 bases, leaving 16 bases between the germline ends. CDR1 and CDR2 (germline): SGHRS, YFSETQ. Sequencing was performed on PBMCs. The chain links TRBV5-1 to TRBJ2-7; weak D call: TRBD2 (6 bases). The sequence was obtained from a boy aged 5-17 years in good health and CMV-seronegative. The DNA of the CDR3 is TGCGCCAGCAGCTTGGCCGAAAGGGGAGGTACCGAGCAGTACTTC. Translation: CASSLAERGGTEQYF.